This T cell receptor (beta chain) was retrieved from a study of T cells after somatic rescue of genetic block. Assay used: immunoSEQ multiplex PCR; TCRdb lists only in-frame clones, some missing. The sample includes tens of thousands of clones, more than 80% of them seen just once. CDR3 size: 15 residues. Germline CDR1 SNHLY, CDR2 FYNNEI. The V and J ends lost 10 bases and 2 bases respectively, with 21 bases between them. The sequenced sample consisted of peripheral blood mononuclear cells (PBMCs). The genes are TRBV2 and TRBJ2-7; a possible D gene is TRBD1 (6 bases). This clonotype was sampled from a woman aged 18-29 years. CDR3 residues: CATNAPDSITYEQYF. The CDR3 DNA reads TGTGCCACCAACGCCCCGGACAGTATCACCTACGAGCAGTACTTC.